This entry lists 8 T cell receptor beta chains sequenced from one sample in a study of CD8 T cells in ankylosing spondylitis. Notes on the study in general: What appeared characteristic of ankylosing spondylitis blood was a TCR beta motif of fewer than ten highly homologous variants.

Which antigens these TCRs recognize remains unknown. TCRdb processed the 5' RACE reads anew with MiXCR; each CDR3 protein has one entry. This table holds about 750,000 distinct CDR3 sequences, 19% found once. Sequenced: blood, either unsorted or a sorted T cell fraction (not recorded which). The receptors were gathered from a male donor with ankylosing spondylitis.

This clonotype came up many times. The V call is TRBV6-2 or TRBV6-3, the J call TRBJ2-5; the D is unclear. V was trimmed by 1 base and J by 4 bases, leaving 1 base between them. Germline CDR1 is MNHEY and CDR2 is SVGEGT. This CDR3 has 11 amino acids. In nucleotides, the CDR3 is TGTGCCAGCAGTTACTTAGAGACCCAGTACTTC. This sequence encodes CASSYLETQYF.

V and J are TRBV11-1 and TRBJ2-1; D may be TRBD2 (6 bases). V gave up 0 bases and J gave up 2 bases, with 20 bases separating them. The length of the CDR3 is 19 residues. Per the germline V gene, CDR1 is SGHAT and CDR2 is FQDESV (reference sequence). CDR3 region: CASSLASGGGAYPYNEQFF. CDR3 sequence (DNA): TGTGCCAGCAGCTTAGCTTCGGGTGGCGGGGCATACCCCTACAATGAGCAGTTCTTC.

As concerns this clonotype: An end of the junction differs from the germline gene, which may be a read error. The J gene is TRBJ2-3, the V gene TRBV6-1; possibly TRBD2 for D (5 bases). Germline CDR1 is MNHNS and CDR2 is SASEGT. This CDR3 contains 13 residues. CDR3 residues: CASSEGRTDTQYF. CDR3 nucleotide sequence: TGCGCCAGCAGTGAGGGCCGCACAGATACGCAGTATTTT.

Written as DNA, the CDR3 is TGTGCCAGCAGCGTAGGGGTAGCGGGGAGCGGTGAGCAGTTCTTC. This translates into CASSVGVAGSGEQFF. V gene TRBV9 combines with J gene TRBJ2-1; 8 nucleotides match TRBD2. The V gene end was trimmed by 0 bases and the J gene end by 9 bases; junction bases not matched to a gene: 8. Germline V CDR1 and CDR2: SGDLS, YYNGEE. The CDR3 contains 15 residues.

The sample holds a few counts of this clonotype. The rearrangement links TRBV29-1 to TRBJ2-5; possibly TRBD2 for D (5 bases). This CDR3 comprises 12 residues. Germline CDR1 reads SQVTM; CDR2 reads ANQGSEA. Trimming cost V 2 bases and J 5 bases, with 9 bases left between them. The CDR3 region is CSVEFGEETQYF. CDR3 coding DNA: TGCAGCGTTGAATTTGGGGAGGAGACCCAGTACTTC.

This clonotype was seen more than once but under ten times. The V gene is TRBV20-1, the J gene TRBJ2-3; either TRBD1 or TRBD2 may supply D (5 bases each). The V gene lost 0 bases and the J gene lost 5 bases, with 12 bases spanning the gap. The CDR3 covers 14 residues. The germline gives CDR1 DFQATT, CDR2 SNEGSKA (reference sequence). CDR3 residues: CSARDSRGQDTQYF. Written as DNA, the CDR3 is TGCAGTGCTAGAGATTCTCGGGGCCAAGATACGCAGTATTTT.

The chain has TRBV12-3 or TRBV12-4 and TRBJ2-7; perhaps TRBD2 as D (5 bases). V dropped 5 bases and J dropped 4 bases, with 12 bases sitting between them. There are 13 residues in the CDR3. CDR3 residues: CASSPGLQYEQYF. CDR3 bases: TGTGCCAGCAGTCCCGGACTTCAATACGAGCAGTACTTC.

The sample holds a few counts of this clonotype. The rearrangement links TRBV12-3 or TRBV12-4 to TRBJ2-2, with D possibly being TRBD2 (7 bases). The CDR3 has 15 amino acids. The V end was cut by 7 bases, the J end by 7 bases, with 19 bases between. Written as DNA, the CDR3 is TGTGCCAGCACCCCGTTGTGGGGGGGCATCGGGGAGCTGTTTTTT. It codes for CASTPLWGGIGELFF.